What follows describes a single TCR beta chain. What it binds is not known. Donors had no recently reported acute infections or vaccinations and were HIV-negative. Deep was the level at which the assay was run. Profiled with immunoSEQ multiplex PCR; TCRdb holds only in-frame clones, not every one. The sample includes about 2 million clones, approximately 95% seen only once; the top ten take more than 0.1%. The data originate from a study of shared clonotypes between healthy human individuals. V dropped 2 bases and J dropped 2; count of bases not matched to a gene: 4. Germline V CDR1 and CDR2: SQVTM, ANQGSEA. The CDR3 covers 15 residues. Study results and limitations: Naive subsets usually exceeded memory subsets in estimated richness. In several donors, about 5% of naive CD4 clonotypes appeared in common.

The chain carries TRBV29-1 and TRBJ2-3; 10 bases are shared with TRBD2. This TCR came from a man between 18 and 35 years old in good health. Sequenced material: naive CD4+ T cells sorted from blood. Subset given: CD45RA+ positively selected. The CDR3 coding sequence is TGCAGCGTTGAATTAGCGGGGGGTTTCACAGATACGCAGTATTTT. It encodes CSVELAGGFTDTQYF.